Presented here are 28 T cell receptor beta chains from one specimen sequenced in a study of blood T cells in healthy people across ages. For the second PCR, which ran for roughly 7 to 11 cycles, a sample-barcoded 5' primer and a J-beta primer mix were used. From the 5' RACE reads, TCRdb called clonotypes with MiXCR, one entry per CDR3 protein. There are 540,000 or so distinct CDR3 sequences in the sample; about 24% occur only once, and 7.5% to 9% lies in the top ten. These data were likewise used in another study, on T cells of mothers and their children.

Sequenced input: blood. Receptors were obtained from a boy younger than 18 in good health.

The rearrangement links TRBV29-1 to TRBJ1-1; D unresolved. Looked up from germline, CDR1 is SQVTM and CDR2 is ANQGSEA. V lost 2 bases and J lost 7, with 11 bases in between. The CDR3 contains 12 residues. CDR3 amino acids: CSVELVRNEAFF. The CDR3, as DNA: TGCAGCGTTGAACTGGTCCGGAATGAAGCTTTCTTT.

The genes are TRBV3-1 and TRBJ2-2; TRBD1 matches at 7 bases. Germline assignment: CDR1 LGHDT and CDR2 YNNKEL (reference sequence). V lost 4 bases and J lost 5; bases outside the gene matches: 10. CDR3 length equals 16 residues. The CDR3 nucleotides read TGTGCCAGCAGCCTGGCAGGGGGAGTAAGGACCGGGGAGCTGTTTTTT. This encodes CASSLAGGVRTGELFF. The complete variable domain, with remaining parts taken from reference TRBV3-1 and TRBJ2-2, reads DTAVSQTPKYLVTQMGNDKSIKCEQNLGHDTMYWYKQDSKKFLKIMFSYNNKELIINETVPNRFSPKSPDKAHLNLHINSLELGDSAVYFCASSLAGGVRTGELFFGEGSRLTVL.

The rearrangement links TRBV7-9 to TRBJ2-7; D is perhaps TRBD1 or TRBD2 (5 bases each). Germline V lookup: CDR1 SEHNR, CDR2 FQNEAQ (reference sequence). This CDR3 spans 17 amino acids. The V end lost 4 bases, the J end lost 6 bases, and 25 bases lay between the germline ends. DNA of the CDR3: TGTGCCAGCAGCTGGACCCTCCGGGACGTAGGCCCGGGCGAGCAGTACTTC. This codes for CASSWTLRDVGPGEQYF.

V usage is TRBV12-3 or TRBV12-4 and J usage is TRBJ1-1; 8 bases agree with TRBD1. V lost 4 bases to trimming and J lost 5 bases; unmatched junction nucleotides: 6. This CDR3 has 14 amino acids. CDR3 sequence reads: CASSSRTGRTEAFF. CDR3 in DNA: TGTGCCAGCAGTTCCAGGACAGGGAGGACTGAAGCTTTCTTT.

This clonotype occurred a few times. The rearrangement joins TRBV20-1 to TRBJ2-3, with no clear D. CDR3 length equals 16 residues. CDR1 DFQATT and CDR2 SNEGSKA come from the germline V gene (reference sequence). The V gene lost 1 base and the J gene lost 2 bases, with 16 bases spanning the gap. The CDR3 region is CSARVGYLPDTDTQYF. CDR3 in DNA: TGCAGTGCTAGAGTGGGCTACCTACCGGACACAGATACGCAGTATTTT.

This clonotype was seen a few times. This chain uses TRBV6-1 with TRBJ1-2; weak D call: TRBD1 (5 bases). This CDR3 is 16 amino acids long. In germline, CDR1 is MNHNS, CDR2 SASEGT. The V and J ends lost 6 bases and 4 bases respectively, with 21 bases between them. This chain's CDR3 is CASSPPLVGVVYGYTF. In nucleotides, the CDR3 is TGTGCCAGCAGCCCTCCCCTGGTAGGGGTCGTCTATGGCTACACCTTC.

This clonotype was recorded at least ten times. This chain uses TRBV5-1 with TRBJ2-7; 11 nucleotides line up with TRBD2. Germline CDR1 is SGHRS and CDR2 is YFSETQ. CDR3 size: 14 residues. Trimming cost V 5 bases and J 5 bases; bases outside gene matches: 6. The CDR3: CASRLAGGPDEQYF. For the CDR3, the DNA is TGCGCCAGCAGATTAGCGGGGGGGCCCGACGAGCAGTACTTC. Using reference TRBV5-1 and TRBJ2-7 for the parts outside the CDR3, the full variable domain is KAGVTQTPRYLIKTRGQQVTLSCSPISGHRSVSWYQQTPGQGLQFLFEYFSETQRNKGNFPGRFSGRQFSNSRSEMNVSTLELGDSALYLCASRLAGGPDEQYFGPGTRLTVT.

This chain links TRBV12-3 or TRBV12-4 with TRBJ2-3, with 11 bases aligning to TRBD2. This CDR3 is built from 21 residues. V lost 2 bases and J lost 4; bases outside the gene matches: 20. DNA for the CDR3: TGTGCCAGCAGTTTAATAGAGGGGCTAGCGGGAGGAATTAAGAGCGCAGATACGCAGTATTTT. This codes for CASSLIEGLAGGIKSADTQYF.

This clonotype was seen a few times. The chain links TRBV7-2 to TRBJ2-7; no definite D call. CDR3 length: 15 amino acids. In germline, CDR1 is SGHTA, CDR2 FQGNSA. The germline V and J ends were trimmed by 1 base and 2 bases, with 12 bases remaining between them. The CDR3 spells CASSLEPGLTYEQYF. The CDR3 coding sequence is TGTGCCAGCAGCTTAGAACCGGGCCTTACCTACGAGCAGTACTTC.

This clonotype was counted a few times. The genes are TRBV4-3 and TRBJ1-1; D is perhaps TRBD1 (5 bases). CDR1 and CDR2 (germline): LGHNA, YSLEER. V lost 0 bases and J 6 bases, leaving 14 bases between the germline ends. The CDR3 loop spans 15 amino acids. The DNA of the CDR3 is TGCGCCAGCAGCCAAGAGACGGGGGGTCGGGCTGAAGCTTTCTTT. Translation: CASSQETGGRAEAFF.

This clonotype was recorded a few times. In DNA, the CDR3 is TGTGCCAGCAGACCGGGAGGACAGGACAATGAGCAGTTCTTC. Its protein is CASRPGGQDNEQFF. The rearrangement joins TRBV28 to TRBJ2-1; tentatively, D is TRBD1 or TRBD2 (7 bases each). This CDR3 has 14 residues. Trimming removed 6 bases at V and 5 bases at J, with 14 bases between. Per germline, CDR1 MDHEN and CDR2 SYDVKM.

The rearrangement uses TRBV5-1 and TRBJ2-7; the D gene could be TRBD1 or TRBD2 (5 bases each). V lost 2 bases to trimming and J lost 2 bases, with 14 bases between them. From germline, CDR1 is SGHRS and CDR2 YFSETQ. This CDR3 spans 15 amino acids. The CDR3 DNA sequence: TGCGCCAGCAGCTTACGGGACGGTGGTACCTACGAGCAGTACTTC. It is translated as CASSLRDGGTYEQYF.

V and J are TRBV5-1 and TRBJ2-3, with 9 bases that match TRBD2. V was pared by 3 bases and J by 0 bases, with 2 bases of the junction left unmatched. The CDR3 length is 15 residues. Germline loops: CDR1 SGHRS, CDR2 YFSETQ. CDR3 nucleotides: TGCGCCAGCAGCTCTAGCGGGGAAAGCACAGATACGCAGTATTTT. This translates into CASSSSGESTDTQYF.

CDR3 sequence: CASSLPQMSQETQYF. Here the CDR3 DNA reads TGTGCCAGCAGCCTTCCCCAGATGAGCCAAGAGACCCAGTACTTC. The chain uses TRBV7-8 and TRBJ2-5, with unresolved D. CDR3 length equals 15 residues. Germline values: CDR1 SGHVS, CDR2 FQNEAQ. The V end was cut by 5 bases, the J end by 1 base, with 14 bases between. The complete variable domain, with remaining parts taken from reference TRBV7-8 and TRBJ2-5, reads GAGVSQSPRYKVAKRGQDVALRCDPISGHVSLFWYQQALGQGPEFLTYFQNEAQLDKSGLPSDRFFAERPEGSVSTLKIQRTQQEDSAVYLCASSLPQMSQETQYFGPGTRLLVL.

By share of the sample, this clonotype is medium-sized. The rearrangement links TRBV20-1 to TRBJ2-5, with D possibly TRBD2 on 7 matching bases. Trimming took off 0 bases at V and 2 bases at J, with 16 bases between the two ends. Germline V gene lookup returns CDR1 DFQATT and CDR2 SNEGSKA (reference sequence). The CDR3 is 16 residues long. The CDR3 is CSARDMGGGQQETQYF. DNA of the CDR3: TGCAGTGCTAGAGATATGGGCGGGGGCCAACAAGAGACCCAGTACTTC.

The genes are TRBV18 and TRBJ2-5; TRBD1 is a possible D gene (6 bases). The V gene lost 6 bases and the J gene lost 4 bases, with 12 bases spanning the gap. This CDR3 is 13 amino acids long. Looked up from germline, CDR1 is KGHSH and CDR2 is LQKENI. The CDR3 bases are TGTGCCAGCTCTGGACAGAAGGGAGAGACCCAGTACTTC. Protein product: CASSGQKGETQYF. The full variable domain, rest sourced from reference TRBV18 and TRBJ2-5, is NAGVMQNPRHLVRRRGQEARLRCSPMKGHSHVYWYRQLPEEGLKFMVYLQKENIIDESGMPKERFSAEFPKEGPSILRIQQVVRGDSAAYFCASSGQKGETQYFGPGTRLLVL.

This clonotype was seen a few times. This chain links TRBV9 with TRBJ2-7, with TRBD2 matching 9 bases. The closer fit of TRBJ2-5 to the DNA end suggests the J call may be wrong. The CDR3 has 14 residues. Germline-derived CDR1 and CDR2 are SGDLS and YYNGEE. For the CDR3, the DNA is TGTGCCAGCAGCGGCGGACTAGCGCAAGAGACCCAGTACTTC. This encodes CASSGGLAQETQYF.

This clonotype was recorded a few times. The CDR3, as DNA: TGTGCCAGCAGCCTGGGACGTTGGAGCTCCTACAATGAGCAGTTCTTC. It encodes CASSLGRWSSYNEQFF. This chain uses TRBV5-5 with TRBJ2-1, with D perhaps assigned TRBD1 or TRBD2 (5 bases each). The ends were cut back, 4 bases at V and 0 bases at J, with 14 bases in the middle. Germline assignment: CDR1 SGHKS and CDR2 YYEKEE (reference sequence). The CDR3 totals 16 residues.

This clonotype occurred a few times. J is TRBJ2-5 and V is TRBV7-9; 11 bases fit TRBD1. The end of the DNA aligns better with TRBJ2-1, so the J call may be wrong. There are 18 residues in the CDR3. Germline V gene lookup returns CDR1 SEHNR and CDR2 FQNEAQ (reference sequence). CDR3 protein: CASSLVGGGQGAHNEQFF. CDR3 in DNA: TGTGCCAGCAGCTTAGTGGGAGGAGGACAGGGGGCGCACAATGAGCAGTTCTTC.

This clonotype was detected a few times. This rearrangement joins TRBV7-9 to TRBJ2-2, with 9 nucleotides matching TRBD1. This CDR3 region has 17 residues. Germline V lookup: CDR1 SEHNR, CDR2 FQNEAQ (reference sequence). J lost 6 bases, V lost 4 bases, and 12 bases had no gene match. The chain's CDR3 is CASSSHGSGTGPGELFF. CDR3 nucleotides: TGTGCCAGCAGCTCGCACGGATCCGGGACAGGGCCCGGGGAGCTGTTTTTT.

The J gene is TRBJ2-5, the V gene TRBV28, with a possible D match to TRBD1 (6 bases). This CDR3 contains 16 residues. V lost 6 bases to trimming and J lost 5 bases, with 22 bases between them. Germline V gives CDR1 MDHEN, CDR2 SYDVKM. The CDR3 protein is CASSLKISGTSETQYF. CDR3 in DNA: TGTGCCAGCAGCTTAAAGATCTCTGGGACAAGCGAGACCCAGTACTTC.

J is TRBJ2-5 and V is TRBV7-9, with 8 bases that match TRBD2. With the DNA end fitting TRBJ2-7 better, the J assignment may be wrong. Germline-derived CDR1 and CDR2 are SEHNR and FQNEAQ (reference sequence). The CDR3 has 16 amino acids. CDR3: CASRYLKWTSKNEQYF. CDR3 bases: TGTGCCAGCAGGTACCTTAAATGGACTAGCAAGAACGAGCAGTACTTC.

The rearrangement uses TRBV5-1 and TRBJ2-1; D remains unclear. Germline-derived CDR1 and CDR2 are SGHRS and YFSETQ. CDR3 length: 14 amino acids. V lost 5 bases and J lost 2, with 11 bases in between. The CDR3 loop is CASRAGAAYNEQFF. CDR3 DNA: TGCGCCAGCAGAGCAGGCGCCGCCTACAATGAGCAGTTCTTC. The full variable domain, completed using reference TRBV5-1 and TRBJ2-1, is KAGVTQTPRYLIKTRGQQVTLSCSPISGHRSVSWYQQTPGQGLQFLFEYFSETQRNKGNFPGRFSGRQFSNSRSEMNVSTLELGDSALYLCASRAGAAYNEQFFGPGTRLTVL.

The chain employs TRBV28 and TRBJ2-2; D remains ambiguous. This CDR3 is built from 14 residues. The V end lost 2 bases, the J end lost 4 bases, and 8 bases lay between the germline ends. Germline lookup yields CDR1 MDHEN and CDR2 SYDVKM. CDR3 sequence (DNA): TGTGCCAGCAGTTTAAGCACAGTCACCGGGGAGCTGTTTTTT. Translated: CASSLSTVTGELFF.

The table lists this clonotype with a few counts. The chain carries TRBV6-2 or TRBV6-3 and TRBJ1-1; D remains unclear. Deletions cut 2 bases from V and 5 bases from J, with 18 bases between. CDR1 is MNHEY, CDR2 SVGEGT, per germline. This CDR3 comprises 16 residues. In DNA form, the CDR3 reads TGTGCCAGCAGTTACGCCTCAACGGATGCCGAGACTGAAGCTTTCTTT. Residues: CASSYASTDAETEAFF.

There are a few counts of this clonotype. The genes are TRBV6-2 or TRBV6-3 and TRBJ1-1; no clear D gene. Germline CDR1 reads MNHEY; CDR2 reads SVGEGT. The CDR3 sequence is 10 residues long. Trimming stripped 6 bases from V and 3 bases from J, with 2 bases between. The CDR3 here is CASRDTEAFF. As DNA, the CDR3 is TGTGCCAGCAGGGACACTGAAGCTTTCTTT.

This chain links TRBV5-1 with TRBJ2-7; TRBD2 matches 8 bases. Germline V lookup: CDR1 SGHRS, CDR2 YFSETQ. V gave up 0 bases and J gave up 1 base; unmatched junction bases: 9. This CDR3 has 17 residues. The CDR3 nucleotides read TGCGCCAGCAGCTTGGCCGTAAGGGCGGGAGGATCCTACGAGCAGTACTTC. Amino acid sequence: CASSLAVRAGGSYEQYF.

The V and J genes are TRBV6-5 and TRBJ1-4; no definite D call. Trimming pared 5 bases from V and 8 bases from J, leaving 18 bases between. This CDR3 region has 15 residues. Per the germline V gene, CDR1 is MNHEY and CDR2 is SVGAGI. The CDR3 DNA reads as TGTGCCAGCAGTACCCGTTCCGGGAGTAGCGAAAAACTGTTTTTT. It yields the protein CASSTRSGSSEKLFF.